The source of this T cell receptor beta chain is a study of identical twins. Each CDR3 protein is one row after TCRdb ran MiXCR on the 5' RACE reads. This table has 1.5 million to 2 million distinct CDR3 sequences, less than 35% appearing once. CDR1 and CDR2 (germline): MGHDK, SYGVNS. The V and J ends lost 8 bases and 3 bases, in that order; junction bases with no gene match: 4. The CDR3 totals 14 residues. The sequenced sample was cord blood. This TCR was recovered from a newborn girl in good health. The chain couples TRBV25-1 to TRBJ2-2, with 9 positions matching TRBD1. The CDR3 coding sequence is TGTGCCAGCGGCCGGGACAGGGACACCGGGGAGCTGTTTTTT. It codes for CASGRDRDTGELFF.